Given below is one T cell receptor (beta chain) in context. The sample originates from a study of T cell changes during pregnancy in multiple sclerosis. The assay was immunoSEQ multiplex PCR, and TCRdb's table has in-frame clones only and misses some. The sample contains about 40,000 clones, roughly nine tenths of which appear only once. This CDR3 has 16 residues. V was cut by 5 bases and J by 1 base, with 14 bases left in between. The germline gives CDR1 SGHTA, CDR2 FQGNSA. The chain links TRBV7-2 to TRBJ2-2, with D possibly being TRBD1 (6 bases). The TCR sequence derives from a female donor with multiple sclerosis, enrolled in a pregnancy study. The material was CD4+ T cells from peripheral blood mononuclear cells, obtained in the first trimester of pregnancy. In DNA form, the CDR3 reads TGTGCCAGCAGCGCCCGACAGGTTTTGAACACCGGGGAGCTGTTTTTT. Amino acids: CASSARQVLNTGELFF.